This T cell receptor (beta chain) was captured in a study of blood T cells in healthy people across ages. Together with a sample-barcoded 5' primer, a J-beta primer mix was included in a second PCR lasting about 7 to 11 cycles. TCRdb called the 5' RACE reads again in MiXCR, with one record for every CDR3 protein. The repertoire includes 650,000 to 1,000,000 distinct CDR3 sequences, roughly 35% of them detected once, and around 13% sits in the top ten. V lost 4 bases and J lost 1, with 13 bases in between. The CDR3 extends over 15 amino acids. Germline-derived CDR1 and CDR2 are LGHDT and YNNKEL (reference sequence). This clonotype occurred a few times.

The chain joins TRBV3-1 to TRBJ1-1; the D gene is possibly TRBD1 (5 bases). Input material: blood. The clonotype originates from a man younger than 35 in good health. This CDR3 reads CASSLRQTRNTEAFF. The CDR3 bases are TGTGCCAGCAGCCTACGACAGACCAGGAACACTGAAGCTTTCTTT.